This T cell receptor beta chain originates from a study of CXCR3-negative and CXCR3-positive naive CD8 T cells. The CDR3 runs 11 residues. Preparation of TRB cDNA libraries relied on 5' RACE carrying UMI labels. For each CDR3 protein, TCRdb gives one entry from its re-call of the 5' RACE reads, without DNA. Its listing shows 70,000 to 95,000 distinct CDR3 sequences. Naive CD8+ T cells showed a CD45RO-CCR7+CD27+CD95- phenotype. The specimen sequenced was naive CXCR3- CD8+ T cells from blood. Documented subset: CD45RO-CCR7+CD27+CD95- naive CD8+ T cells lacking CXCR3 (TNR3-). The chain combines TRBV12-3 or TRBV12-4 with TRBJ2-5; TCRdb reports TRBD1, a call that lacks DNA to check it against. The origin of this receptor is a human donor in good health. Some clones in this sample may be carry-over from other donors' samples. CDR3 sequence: CASRQGETQYF.